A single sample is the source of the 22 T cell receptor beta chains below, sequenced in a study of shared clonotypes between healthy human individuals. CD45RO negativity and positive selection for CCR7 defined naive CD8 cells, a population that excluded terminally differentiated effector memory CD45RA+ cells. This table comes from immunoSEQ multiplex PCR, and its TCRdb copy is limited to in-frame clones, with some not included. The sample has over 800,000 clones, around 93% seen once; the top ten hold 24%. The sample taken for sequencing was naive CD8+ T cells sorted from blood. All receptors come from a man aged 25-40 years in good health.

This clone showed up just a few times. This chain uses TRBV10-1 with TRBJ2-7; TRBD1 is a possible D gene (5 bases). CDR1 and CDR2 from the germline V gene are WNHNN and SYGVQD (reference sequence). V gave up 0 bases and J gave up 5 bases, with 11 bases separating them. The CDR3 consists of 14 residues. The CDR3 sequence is CASSESQGANEQYF. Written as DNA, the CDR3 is TGCGCCAGCAGTGAGTCCCAGGGCGCCAACGAGCAGTACTTC.

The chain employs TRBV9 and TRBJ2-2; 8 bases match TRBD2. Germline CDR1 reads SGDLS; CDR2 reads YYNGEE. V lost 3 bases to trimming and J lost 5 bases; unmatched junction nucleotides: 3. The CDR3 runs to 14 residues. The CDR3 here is CASSEASGTGELFF. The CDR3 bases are TGTGCCAGCAGCGAGGCTAGCGGGACCGGGGAGCTGTTTTTT.

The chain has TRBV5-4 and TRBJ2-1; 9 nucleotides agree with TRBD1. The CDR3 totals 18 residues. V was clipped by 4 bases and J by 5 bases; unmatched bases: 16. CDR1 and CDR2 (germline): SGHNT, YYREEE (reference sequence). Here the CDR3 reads CASSPGPGTGSGHNEQFF. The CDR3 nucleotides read TGTGCCAGCAGCCCCGGTCCCGGGACAGGGTCGGGGCACAATGAGCAGTTCTTC.

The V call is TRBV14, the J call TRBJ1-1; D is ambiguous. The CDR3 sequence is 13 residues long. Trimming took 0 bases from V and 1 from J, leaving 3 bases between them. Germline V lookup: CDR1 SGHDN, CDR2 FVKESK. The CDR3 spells CASSQEPNTEAFF. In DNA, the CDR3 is TGTGCCAGCAGCCAAGAACCGAACACTGAAGCTTTCTTT.

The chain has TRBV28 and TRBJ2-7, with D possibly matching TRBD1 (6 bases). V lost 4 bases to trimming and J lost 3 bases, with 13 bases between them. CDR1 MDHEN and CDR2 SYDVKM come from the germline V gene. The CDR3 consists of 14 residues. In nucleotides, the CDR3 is TGTGCCAGCAGTTGGACAGCCAAAAACTACGAGCAGTACTTC. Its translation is CASSWTAKNYEQYF.

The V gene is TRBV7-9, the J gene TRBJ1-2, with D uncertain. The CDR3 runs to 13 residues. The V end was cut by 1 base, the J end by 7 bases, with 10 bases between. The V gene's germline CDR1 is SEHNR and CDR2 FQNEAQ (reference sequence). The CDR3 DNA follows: TGTGCCAGCAGCTTAGGGATCAATACTGGCTACACCTTC. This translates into CASSLGINTGYTF.

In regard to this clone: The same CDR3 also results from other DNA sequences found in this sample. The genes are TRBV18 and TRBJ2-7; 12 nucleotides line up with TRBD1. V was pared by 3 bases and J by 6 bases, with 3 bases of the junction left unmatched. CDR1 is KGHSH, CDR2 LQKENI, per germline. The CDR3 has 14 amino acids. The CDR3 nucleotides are TGTGCCAGCTCACCGGGACAGGGGGCGTTCGAGCAGTACTTC. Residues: CASSPGQGAFEQYF.

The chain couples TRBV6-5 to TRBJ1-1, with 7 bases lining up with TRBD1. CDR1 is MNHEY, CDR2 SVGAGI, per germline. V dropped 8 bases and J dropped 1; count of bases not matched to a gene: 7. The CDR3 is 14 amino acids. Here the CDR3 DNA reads TGTGCCAGCCAGGGGGGGACACAGAACACTGAAGCTTTCTTT. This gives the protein CASQGGTQNTEAFF.

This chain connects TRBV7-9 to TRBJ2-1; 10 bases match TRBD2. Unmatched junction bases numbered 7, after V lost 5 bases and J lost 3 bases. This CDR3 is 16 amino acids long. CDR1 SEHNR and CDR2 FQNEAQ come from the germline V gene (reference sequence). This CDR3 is CASSPLAGVRYNEQFF. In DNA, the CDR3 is TGTGCCAGCAGCCCTCTAGCGGGAGTACGCTACAATGAGCAGTTCTTC.

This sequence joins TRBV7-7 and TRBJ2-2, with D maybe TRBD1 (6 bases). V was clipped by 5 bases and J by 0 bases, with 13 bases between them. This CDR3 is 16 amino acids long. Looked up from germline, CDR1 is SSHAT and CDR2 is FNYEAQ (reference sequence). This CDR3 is CASSPSQGANTGELFF. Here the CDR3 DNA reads TGTGCCAGCAGCCCATCACAGGGCGCGAACACCGGGGAGCTGTTTTTT.

CDR3 bases: TGTGCCAGCAGCTTCGCCGGGCAGGGTACCAAAAACATTCAGTACTTC. Protein sequence: CASSFAGQGTKNIQYF. V and J are TRBV5-4 and TRBJ2-4; the D gene is possibly TRBD1 (5 bases). The CDR3 consists of 16 residues. V was shortened by 2 bases and J by 2 bases, with 14 bases between the two germline ends. Germline CDR1 SGHNT, CDR2 YYREEE (reference sequence).

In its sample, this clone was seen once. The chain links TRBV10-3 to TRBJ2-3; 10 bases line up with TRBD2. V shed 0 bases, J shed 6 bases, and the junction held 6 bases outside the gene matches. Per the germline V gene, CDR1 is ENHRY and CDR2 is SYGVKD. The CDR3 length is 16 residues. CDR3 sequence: CAISESNDSGRDTQYF. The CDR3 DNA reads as TGTGCCATCAGTGAGTCGAATGATAGCGGGAGGGATACGCAGTATTTT.

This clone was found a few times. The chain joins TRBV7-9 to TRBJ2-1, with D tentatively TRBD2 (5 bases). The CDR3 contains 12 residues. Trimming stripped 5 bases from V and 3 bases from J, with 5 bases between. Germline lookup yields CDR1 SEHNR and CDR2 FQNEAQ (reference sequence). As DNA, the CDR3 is TGTGCCAGCAGCCGGGACTACAATGAGCAGTTCTTC. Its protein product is CASSRDYNEQFF.

The CDR3 DNA reads as TGTGCCTGGTGGGGGGGCCAGGGGATGGCCAATGAGCAGTTCTTC. This sequence encodes CAWWGGQGMANEQFF. The rearrangement joins TRBV30 to TRBJ2-1, with D possibly matching TRBD2 (7 bases). The germline V gene has CDR1 GTSNPN and CDR2 SVGIG (reference sequence). This CDR3 comprises 15 residues. Trimming removed 5 bases from V and 6 bases from J, with 20 bases in between.

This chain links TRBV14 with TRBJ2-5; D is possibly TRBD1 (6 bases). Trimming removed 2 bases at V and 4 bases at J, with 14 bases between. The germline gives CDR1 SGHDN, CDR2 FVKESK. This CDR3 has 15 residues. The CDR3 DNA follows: TGTGCCAGCAGCCAATGGGACACCAGCCGAGAGACCCAGTACTTC. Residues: CASSQWDTSRETQYF. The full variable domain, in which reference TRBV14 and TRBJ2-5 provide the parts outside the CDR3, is EAGVTQFPSHSVIEKGQTVTLRCDPISGHDNLYWYRRVMGKEIKFLLHFVKESKQDESGMPNNRFLAERTGGTYSTLKVQPAELEDSGVYFCASSQWDTSRETQYFGPGTRLLVL.

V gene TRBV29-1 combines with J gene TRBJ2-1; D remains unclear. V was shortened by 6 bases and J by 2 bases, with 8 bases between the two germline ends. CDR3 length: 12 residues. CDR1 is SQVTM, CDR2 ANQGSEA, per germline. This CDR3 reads CSVGVAYNEQFF. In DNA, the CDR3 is TGCAGCGTCGGAGTTGCCTACAATGAGCAGTTCTTC.

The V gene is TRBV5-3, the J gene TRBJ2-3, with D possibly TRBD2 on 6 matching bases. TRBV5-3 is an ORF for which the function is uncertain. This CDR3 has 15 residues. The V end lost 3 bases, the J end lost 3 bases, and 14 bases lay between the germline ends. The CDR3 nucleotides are TGTGCCAGAAGCTCCGCCGGGAGAGGAACAGATACGCAGTATTTT. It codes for CARSSAGRGTDTQYF.

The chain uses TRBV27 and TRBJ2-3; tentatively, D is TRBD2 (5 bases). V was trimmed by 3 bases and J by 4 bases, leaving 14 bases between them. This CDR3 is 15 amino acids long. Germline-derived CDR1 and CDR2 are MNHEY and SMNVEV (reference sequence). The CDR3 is CASSLVLASADTQYF. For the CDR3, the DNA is TGTGCCAGCAGTTTGGTCCTAGCAAGCGCAGATACGCAGTATTTT.

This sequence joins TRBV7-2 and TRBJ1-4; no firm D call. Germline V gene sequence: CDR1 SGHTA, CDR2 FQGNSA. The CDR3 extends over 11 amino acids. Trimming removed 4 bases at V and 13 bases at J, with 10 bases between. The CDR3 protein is CASSSEKGLFF. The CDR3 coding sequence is TGTGCCAGCAGCTCAGAGAAGGGACTGTTTTTT.

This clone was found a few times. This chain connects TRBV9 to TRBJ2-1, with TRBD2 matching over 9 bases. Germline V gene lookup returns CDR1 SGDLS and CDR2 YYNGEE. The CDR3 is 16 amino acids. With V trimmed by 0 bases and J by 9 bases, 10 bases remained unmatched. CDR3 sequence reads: CASSVEKLAGAGEQFF. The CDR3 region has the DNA TGTGCCAGCAGCGTAGAAAAACTAGCGGGCGCCGGTGAGCAGTTCTTC.

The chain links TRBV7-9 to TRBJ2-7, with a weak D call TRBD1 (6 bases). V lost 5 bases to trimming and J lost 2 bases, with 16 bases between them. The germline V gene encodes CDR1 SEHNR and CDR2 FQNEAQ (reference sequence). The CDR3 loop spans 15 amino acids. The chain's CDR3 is CASSDRQVGTYEQYF. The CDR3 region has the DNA TGTGCCAGCAGCGATAGACAGGTCGGGACCTACGAGCAGTACTTC.

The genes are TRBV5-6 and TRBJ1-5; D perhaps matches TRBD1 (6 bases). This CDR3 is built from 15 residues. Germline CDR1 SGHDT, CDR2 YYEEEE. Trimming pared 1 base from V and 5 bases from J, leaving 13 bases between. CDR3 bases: TGTGCCAGCAGCTTGTCCGCAGGGGTGGATCAGCCCCAGCATTTT. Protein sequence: CASSLSAGVDQPQHF.